Given below is one T cell receptor (beta chain) in context. This specimen comes from a study of blood T cell repertoires in COVID-19. Trimming removed 5 bases from V and 0 bases from J, with 11 bases in between. The CDR3 contains 15 residues. Looked up from germline, CDR1 is MNHEY and CDR2 is SMNVEV (reference sequence). Measured with immunoSEQ multiplex PCR; TCRdb has only the in-frame clones, and not every one. In the table there are around 81,000 clones, around 80% of which are singletons. The chain has TRBV27 and TRBJ1-5; D is ambiguous. This TCR came from a human donor in a cohort sampled during active COVID-19. Sequenced material: peripheral blood. The CDR3 spells CASSPMSNSNQPQHF. CDR3 sequence (DNA): TGTGCCAGCAGTCCCATGAGTAATAGCAATCAGCCCCAGCATTTT.